Presented here are 11 T cell receptor beta chains from one specimen sequenced in a study of CD8+ T cells in alopecia areata. Once RNA had been extracted, it was reverse transcribed into cDNA to act as the sequencing template. Produced via immunoSEQ multiplex PCR; TCRdb's table is partial and in-frame only. The sample consists of approximately 170,000 clones, 60% to 70% of them appearing once. Treatment indicated: oral pan-JAK inhibitor, 5-10 mg twice daily. The sequencing used CD4+ T cells sorted from blood, collected at week 4, from a patient treated with tofacitinib. These receptors were collected from a human donor with alopecia areata.

The genes are TRBV6-1 and TRBJ2-2; D remains unclear. V lost 5 bases to trimming and J lost 2 bases, with 9 bases between them. Germline V gives CDR1 MNHNS, CDR2 SASEGT. This CDR3 contains 14 residues. The CDR3 loop is CASSRLLNTGELFF. CDR3 bases: TGTGCCAGCAGTAGGCTACTTAACACCGGGGAGCTGTTTTTT.

This clone appeared once. The chain joins TRBV30 to TRBJ1-1; D not resolved. The CDR3 extends over 14 amino acids. Trimming shortened V by 4 bases and J by 2 bases, and 14 bases separated the two germline ends. Looked up from germline, CDR1 is GTSNPN and CDR2 is SVGIG (reference sequence). The CDR3 sequence is CAWNRYNANTEAFF. CDR3 coding DNA: TGTGCCTGGAATCGGTACAACGCCAACACTGAAGCTTTCTTT.

The chain uses TRBV27 and TRBJ2-2; 7 bases fit TRBD1. Per the germline V gene, CDR1 is MNHEY and CDR2 is SMNVEV (reference sequence). Losses at the gene ends were 5 bases for V and 5 bases for J; bases not matched to a gene: 11. This CDR3 spans 16 amino acids. CDR3 sequence reads: CASSQTTGVSTGELFF. The CDR3 DNA reads TGTGCCAGCAGTCAAACCACAGGGGTGTCGACCGGGGAGCTGTTTTTT.

In this sample, this clone turned up once. The V gene is TRBV2, the J gene TRBJ2-5; no clear D gene. The germline V gene encodes CDR1 SNHLY and CDR2 FYNNEI. The CDR3 runs to 14 residues. Trimming removed 6 bases from V and 0 bases from J, with 11 bases in between. The CDR3 loop is CASRRSENQETQYF. The CDR3 DNA is TGTGCCAGCAGACGTTCGGAGAACCAAGAGACCCAGTACTTC.

This clone came up many times. The genes are TRBV11-1 and TRBJ2-1; 10 bases agree with TRBD1. With 1 base clipped from V and 7 bases from J, the junction kept 4 bases outside the gene matches. This CDR3 has 15 residues. Looked up from germline, CDR1 is SGHAT and CDR2 is FQDESV (reference sequence). Here the CDR3 DNA reads TGTGCCAGCAGCTTAGAAGGGACAGGGGCAAATGAGCAGTTCTTC. Protein: CASSLEGTGANEQFF.

The J gene is TRBJ2-7, the V gene TRBV7-9; 7 bases map to TRBD2. Germline V gene sequence: CDR1 SEHNR, CDR2 FQNEAQ (reference sequence). The length of the CDR3 is 15 residues. Losses at the gene ends were 5 bases for V and 7 bases for J; bases not matched to a gene: 14. The CDR3 reads CASSPLSGGPLEQYF. CDR3 DNA: TGTGCCAGCAGCCCACTGTCGGGAGGACCTTTGGAGCAGTACTTC.

This clone was counted a few times. The chain uses TRBV30 and TRBJ2-7; unclear D gene. The CDR3 has 13 amino acids. Looked up from germline, CDR1 is GTSNPN and CDR2 is SVGIG (reference sequence). V lost 3 bases and J 3 bases, leaving 12 bases between the germline ends. DNA of the CDR3: TGTGCCTGGAGATTCCGGAATGGCTACGAGCAGTACTTC. Its protein product is CAWRFRNGYEQYF.

This clone was counted between two and nine times. The chain is built from TRBV30 and TRBJ2-1, with D perhaps being TRBD1 or TRBD2 (6 bases each). With 0 bases removed from V and 5 bases from J, the gap between germline ends came to 14 bases. The CDR3 totals 15 residues. Germline loops: CDR1 GTSNPN, CDR2 SVGIG (reference sequence). CDR3 nucleotide sequence: TGTGCCTGGAGTGTACGACGGCGGGACAACAATGAGCAGTTCTTC. This sequence encodes CAWSVRRRDNNEQFF.

V is TRBV10-3 and J is TRBJ1-5; D is ambiguous. The CDR3 length is 13 residues. V lost 0 bases and J 5 bases, leaving 5 bases between the germline ends. Germline CDR1 reads ENHRY; CDR2 reads SYGVKD. Here the CDR3 reads CAISESSDQPQHF. CDR3 bases: TGTGCCATCAGTGAGTCTTCCGATCAGCCCCAGCATTTT.

The table lists this clone with a few counts. This rearrangement joins TRBV7-2 to TRBJ2-7, with 7 bases lining up with TRBD1. The CDR3 contains 15 residues. J lost 1 base, V lost 0 bases, and 3 bases had no gene match. CDR1 is SGHTA, CDR2 FQGNSA, per germline. CDR3 protein: CASSLAPGGSYEQYF. In nucleotides, the CDR3 is TGTGCCAGCAGCTTAGCTCCAGGGGGTTCCTACGAGCAGTACTTC.

This clone came up a few times. The chain carries TRBV14 and TRBJ1-1; D is unresolved. The CDR3 runs 14 residues. The V and J ends lost 4 bases and 5 bases respectively, with 14 bases between them. The germline V gene encodes CDR1 SGHDN and CDR2 FVKESK. CDR3 protein: CASSPGVGRTEAFF. The CDR3 DNA follows: TGTGCCAGCAGCCCCGGTGTAGGGAGAACTGAAGCTTTCTTT.